This TCR beta chain was recorded in a study of tissue T cells after allogeneic stem cell transplantation. Study results and caveats: The study did not identify alloreactive or antigen-specific tissue TCRs, and some clones might be persisting host cells. Limitations included a small, clinically heterogeneous cohort and limited sampling depth. Blood and spleen captured only part of the tissue TCR repertoire.

As regards this clone: Antigen: not known. The listed genes are named as in mouse. The read stops 1 residue short of the end of the CDR3; the missing end is completed from the germline J gene.

Data came from immunoSEQ multiplex PCR; TCRdb stores just in-frame clones and leaves some out. The sample has roughly 1,700 clones; 35% to 60% are singletons. Time point specified: mouse harvest day 14 after allogeneic transplant. Tail vein injection delivered 10^7 T-cell-depleted bone marrow cells and 10^6 splenic CD5+ T cells. This mouse GVHD model was MHC-mismatched B6 to BALB/c, profiled day 7 or 14. Losses at the gene ends were 5 bases for V and 0 bases for J; bases not matched to a gene: 5. The germline gives CDR1 SGHSA, CDR2 FRNQAP. The CDR3 length is 16 residues. This sequence was found in a female BALB/c mouse given C57BL/6 T cells with graft-versus-host disease after an allogeneic hematopoietic cell transplant. V usage is TRBV16 and J usage is TRBJ2-7; 12 nucleotides line up with TRBD2. Sequenced input: lymph node tissue. The CDR3 bases that were read are TGTGCAAGCAGCCGGGACTGGGGGGCCAGCTCCTATGAACAGTAC. Protein product: CASSRDWGASSYEQY. The complete CDR3 protein is CASSRDWGASSYEQYF.